The source of this T cell receptor (beta chain) is a study of human T cells and chemical hapten exposure (dated by TCRdb to the early 2020s). About the investigation overall: For sensitization, 2% DPC in acetone was applied to a 2 cm by 2 cm area of upper inner arm skin. Weekly therapeutic DPC doses were additionally applied to the scalp of patients throughout the roughly 23-week study period. Patch testing was done on the upper back using Finn chambers containing 0.01% DPC, and results were scored after 6 days according to International Contact Dermatitis Research Group standards. The mostly female patient cohort included alopecia areata with under or over 50% scalp involvement, alopecia totalis and alopecia universalis. Libraries were combined into a pool for sequencing, and differences in TCR yield between samples came mainly from small differences in library volumes within the pool. This study followed changes in the peripheral blood TCR repertoire in vivo during primary and secondary sensitization of alopecia patients to the hapten diphenylcyclopropenone (DPC). Blood samples were taken from patients before sensitization (week 0) and at 2, 6 and about 24 weeks after DPC sensitization. About 29 alopecia patients gave blood for TCR sequencing at one to four time points (pre-sensitization, 2, 6 and 24 weeks).

What the research found in general, with its limitations: Compared with pre-sensitization or healthy control sets, expanded TCRs formed significantly more large CDR3 similarity clusters, which is consistent with antigen-driven responses. The number of TCRs above 1 in 1000 frequency did not change with DPC sensitization; there was no evidence of global repertoire structure alterations. After repeated subsampling, changes were observed in the strength of the expansion versus patch-test correlation and in the threshold at which the correlation became significant. The number of PT1 expanded TCRs positively correlated with patch test score, significant at thresholds 8, 16 and 32 but not 4. All patients had alopecia, a presumed autoimmune disease, so their immune response might differ from that of healthy individuals.

As encoded in the germline V gene (reference sequence), CDR1 is WNHNN while CDR2 is SYGVQD. The CDR3 numbers 14 residues from cysteine through phenylalanine. Only the CDR3 DNA stays, 42 bases, in frame from base 1. Trimming takes 11 bases from V and 0 bases from J, and the germline ends sit 11 bases apart. In this sample, this clonotype turned up a few times. The antigen it binds to is not known. No much larger clone is present one base from it, and per-base qualities are unavailable. This specimen's time point label, interpreted: patch test 1, 2 weeks after DPC sensitization. In light of the paper, this sample's treatment or condition label describes: therapeutic diphenylcyclopropenone sensitization with weekly scalp DPC. At each patch-test visit, blood was drawn before the patch test was applied. Patients were considered eligible if aged 18 to 70, diagnosed with alopecia and deemed suitable for DPC therapy, and patients were excluded if pregnant. Total RNA was isolated from unfractionated whole blood collected in Tempus Blood RNA tubes.

The library relied on RACE. Sequencing took place on a NextSeq 500. Library preparation attached unique molecular identifiers to individual cDNA molecules for quantitative, reproducible TCR counting. Both TCR alpha and TCR beta chains were sequenced from each blood RNA sample. The paper's data handling went like this. Samples had a median of approximately 93,000 TCRs, with a range from roughly 20,000 to 690,600. The Decombinator software suite was used to annotate the V, J and CDR3 of the TCR reads. To make PS versus PT1 abundance plots, every sample was subsampled to the same number of TCRs (28,000). Expanded TCRs were defined as absent before sensitization and observed at least eight times at the 2-week time point. TCRdb reanalyzed the raw reads on its own, using fastp at Q25 for trimming and MiXCR for clone calling, and kept in-frame beta chains. Each record represents a unique CDR3 protein, reported with the most common genes and DNA among its rows. Clone size and V and J calls follow TCRdb, not the original study. The sample table contains roughly 70,000 distinct CDR3 sequences; only one count was recorded for 9.8% of them. Clones ranked in the top ten supply about 3.1% of the sample.

The sequence links TRBV10-1 to TRBJ2-6, with the D gene too uncertain to name. This receptor was obtained from a woman aged 40 to 50 with alopecia areata. Some clones in this sample may be carry-over from other donors' samples. This specimen was whole blood, taken in connection with sensitization to the hapten diphenylcyclopropenone (DPC). The CDR3 here reads CAPPTRSGANVLTF. The sequence in DNA is TGCGCCCCGCCCACCCGCTCTGGGGCCAACGTCCTGACTTTC.